This TCR beta chain was sequenced in a study of memory B cells and T cells in multiple sclerosis. Between the trimmed V and J ends, which lost 7 bases and 0 bases, there was a span of 19 bases. CDR1 and CDR2 from the germline V gene are SGHTA and FQGTGA. The CDR3 length is 16 residues. Profiling relied on immunoSEQ multiplex PCR, and the TCRdb table lists in-frame clones only, not all of them. In the table there are fewer than 15,000 clones, 84% of which are singletons. With respect to this clone: Its antigen is currently unknown.

After stimulus-free culture, autoproliferating CFSE-dim and non-proliferating CFSE-high T cells were sequenced separately. Cultures began with approximately 4.5x10^7 CFSE-labeled PBMCs, unstimulated for 6 to 7 days, with replicate wells pooled. The sample consisted of PBMCs from blood kept in culture. This chain links TRBV7-3 with TRBJ2-7; D is unclear. This TCR came from a human donor with multiple sclerosis. CDR3 loop: CASTPHGQSSSYEQYF. DNA for the CDR3: TGTGCCAGCACCCCTCACGGGCAATCTAGCTCCTACGAGCAGTACTTC.